Listed below are T cell receptor beta chains from one sample, sequenced in a study of GPR56 and killer-like receptors on CD4 memory cells. TCRdb reprocessed the reads, with one entry per CDR3 protein and no DNA. The sample table sets out 2,500 to 3,000 distinct CDR3 sequences. Source material: memory CD4+ T cells from blood. The receptors here all came from a human donor in good health. CDR3s include the opening cysteine and the closing phenylalanine or tryptophan. Size is omitted from some rows. Given values are once, few, many or a class for expanded clones.

J	size	V	CDR3
TRBJ1-1	-	TRBV9	CASSFSSGLWPFF
TRBJ2-1	-	TRBV2	CASSEAVPDYNEQFF
TRBJ2-5	-	TRBV4-1	CASSREGTNMPKTQYF
TRBJ2-3	-	TRBV6-2/TRBV6-3	CASGGGYTQYF
TRBJ1-1	-	TRBV7-3	CASSLTLGTEAFF
TRBJ1-1	-	TRBV20-1	CSTQAAKAGRTEAFF
TRBJ2-2	-	TRBV6-1	CASSGEQGRELFF
TRBJ2-3	-	TRBV20-1	CSASRGQFGTDTQYF
TRBJ2-1	medium-sized	TRBV11-3	CASSPGGDRRYNEQFF
TRBJ1-1	medium-sized	TRBV29-1	CSAAQGTNTEAFF
TRBJ1-4	medium-sized	TRBV6-6	CASTTLKQGRLFF
TRBJ2-1	large	TRBV7-2	CASSFSGTPDNEQFF
TRBJ1-1	medium-sized	TRBV28	CASRTELSTEAFF
TRBJ1-2	medium-sized	TRBV29-1	CSVTDRVYGYTF
TRBJ1-1	medium-sized	TRBV15	CATSRDIPGLWQEGRETEAFF
TRBJ1-4	medium-sized	TRBV5-4	CASSPARGEEKLFF
TRBJ1-5	-	TRBV18	CASSPPGQNNQPQHF
TRBJ1-2	-	TRBV20-1	CSARDRQLGSGYTF
TRBJ1-1	medium-sized	TRBV5-6	CASSFEQGAGTEAFF
TRBJ2-7	medium-sized	TRBV7-2	CASSLDRVTRYEQYF
TRBJ1-2	medium-sized	TRBV30	CAHSKGGAGYTF
TRBJ1-6	-	TRBV11-2	CASRSRTGGNSPLHF
TRBJ1-5	large	TRBV6-1	CASSVDRGQPQHF
TRBJ2-7	-	TRBV4-1	CASSQDGWTNEQYF
TRBJ1-5	-	TRBV7-9	CASSFEGDQPQHF
TRBJ1-2	-	TRBV6-6	CASSYSAGGGYTF
TRBJ1-1	medium-sized	TRBV27	CASSPRPGRNTEAFF
TRBJ2-3	large	TRBV6-6	CASSYLSSGLYF
TRBJ1-6	-	TRBV19	CASSIWGQGNSPLHF
TRBJ2-6	-	TRBV4-1	CASSQDPGQGISGANVLTF
TRBJ2-3	-	TRBV9	CASSLIPGGTDTQYF
TRBJ1-5	-	TRBV20-1	CSANLLAGQPQHF
TRBJ2-5	-	TRBV12-5	CASGLLTGETQYF
TRBJ1-1	medium-sized	TRBV6-5	CASSYSGNNEAFF
TRBJ2-2	medium-sized	TRBV30	CAWRYFNTGELFF
TRBJ1-3	-	TRBV11-2	CASSLTGAHAGNTIYF
TRBJ2-2	-	TRBV2	CASRTGQNTGELFF
TRBJ2-7	medium-sized	TRBV19	CASGTGGTYEQYF
TRBJ1-4	medium-sized	TRBV6-5	CASSHTRQGIEKLFF
TRBJ2-1	large	TRBV7-2	CASTGQARGEQFF
TRBJ1-2	large	TRBV7-2	CASSFRRYGYTF
TRBJ1-3	medium-sized	TRBV7-2	CASSPRQGALSGNTIYF
TRBJ2-7	-	TRBV5-4	CASSLGRGDYEQYF
TRBJ1-5	-	TRBV6-5	CASSYSGRSSYQPQHF
TRBJ2-2	medium-sized	TRBV6-6	CASSYSGTGELFF
TRBJ2-2	medium-sized	TRBV6-5	CASSYSGTDGPGELFF
TRBJ2-3	-	TRBV20-1	CSASPSPLAGGKDTQYF
TRBJ2-2	medium-sized	TRBV6-2/TRBV6-3	CASSYSADPTEPNTGELFF
TRBJ1-1	-	TRBV11-1	CATQTGTEAFF
TRBJ2-1	-	TRBV6-2/TRBV6-3	CASRPPNRDRGKDNEQFF
TRBJ2-5	-	TRBV2	CASSENRDQETQYF